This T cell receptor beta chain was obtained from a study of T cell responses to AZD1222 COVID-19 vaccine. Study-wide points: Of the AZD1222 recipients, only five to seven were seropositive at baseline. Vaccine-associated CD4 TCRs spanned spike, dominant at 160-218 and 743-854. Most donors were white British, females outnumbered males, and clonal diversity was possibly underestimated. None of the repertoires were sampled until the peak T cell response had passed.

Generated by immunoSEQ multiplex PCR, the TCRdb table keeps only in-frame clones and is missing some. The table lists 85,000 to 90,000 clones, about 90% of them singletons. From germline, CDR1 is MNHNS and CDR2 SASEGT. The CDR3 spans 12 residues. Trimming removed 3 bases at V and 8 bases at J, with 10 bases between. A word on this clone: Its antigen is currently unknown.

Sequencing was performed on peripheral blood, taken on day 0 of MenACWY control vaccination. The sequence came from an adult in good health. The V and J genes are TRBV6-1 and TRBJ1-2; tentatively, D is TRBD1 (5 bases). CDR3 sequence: CASSDQGVGYTF. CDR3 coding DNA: TGTGCCAGCAGTGATCAAGGGGTAGGCTACACCTTC.